This T cell receptor beta chain was sequenced during a study of CD4+ T cells in melanoma. Study-wide findings and caveats: CD8+ T cell, macrophage and B cell function reportedly correlated with neoantigen-specific CD4+ T cells. In melanoma, neoantigen-specific CD4+ T cells reportedly differed in differentiation state.

The CDR3 is 14 amino acids. Germline V gene lookup returns CDR1 MNHEY and CDR2 SVGAGI. The V end lost 4 bases, the J end lost 2 bases, and 10 bases lay between the germline ends. As for this clone: Its antigen is undetermined.

Using immunoSEQ multiplex PCR, the repertoire was profiled, and TCRdb retains in-frame clones only, with some absent. The repertoire has about 8,900 clones, around two thirds of them found once; the top ten carry approximately 15%. The chain recombines TRBV6-5 with TRBJ2-3; D gene unclear. The specimen was cells from a culture (not recorded whether cultured in vitro). The sequence came from a human donor with melanoma. The CDR3 reads CASSSLGPTDTQYF. The CDR3 coding sequence is TGTGCCAGCAGTTCCCTCGGACCCACAGATACGCAGTATTTT.